This TCR beta chain was identified in a study of early T cells in non-severe SARS-CoV-2 infection. This clonotype showed up just a few times. This CDR3 has 13 residues. The germline CDR1 and CDR2 sequences are MNHNS and SASEGT. The junction had 7 bases not matched to a gene; V was cut back by 7 bases and J by 7 bases. From the 5' RACE reads, TCRdb called clonotypes with MiXCR, one entry per CDR3 protein. The sample contains about 60,000 distinct CDR3 sequences, just over 20% of which appear only once. The chain carries TRBV6-1 and TRBJ2-5; 9 bases match TRBD1. The source is an adult who was a healthcare worker with PCR-confirmed SARS-CoV-2 infection or an uninfected control (not recorded which). This material consisted of whole blood, taken at baseline. The chain's CDR3 is CASKGQGLVTQYF. The CDR3 region has the DNA TGTGCCAGCAAGGGACAGGGTCTGGTGACCCAGTACTTC.